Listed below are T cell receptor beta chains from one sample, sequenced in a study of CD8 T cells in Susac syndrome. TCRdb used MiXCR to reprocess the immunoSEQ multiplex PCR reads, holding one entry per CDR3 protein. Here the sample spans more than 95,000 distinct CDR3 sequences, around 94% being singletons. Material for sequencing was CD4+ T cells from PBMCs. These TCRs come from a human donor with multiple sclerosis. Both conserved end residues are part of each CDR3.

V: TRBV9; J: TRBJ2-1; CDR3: CASSVVESRVPFF
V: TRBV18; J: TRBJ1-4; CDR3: CASSPNHEKLFF
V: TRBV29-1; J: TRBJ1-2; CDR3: CSVEDRLSGYTF
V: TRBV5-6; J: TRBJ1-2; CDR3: CASSPGTGGWGYTF
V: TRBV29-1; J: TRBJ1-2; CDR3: CSVGLRDINYGYTF
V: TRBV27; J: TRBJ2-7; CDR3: CASSRQGAASFREQYF
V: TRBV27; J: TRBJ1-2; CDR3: CASSLSQGASGYTF
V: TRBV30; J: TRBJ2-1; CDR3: CAWSAVSGEQFF
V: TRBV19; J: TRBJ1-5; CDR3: CASSRGGGNQPQHF
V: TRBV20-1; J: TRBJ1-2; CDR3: CSATDRVYGYTF
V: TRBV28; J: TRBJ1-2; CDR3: CASSPWTGQLLGYTF
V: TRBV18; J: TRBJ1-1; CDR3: CASSSAVTAINTEAFF
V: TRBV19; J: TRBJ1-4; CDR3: CASSPWTLNEKLFF
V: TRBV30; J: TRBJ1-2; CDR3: CAWSKGSNGYTF
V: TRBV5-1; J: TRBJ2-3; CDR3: CASSSRTSGGTDTQYF
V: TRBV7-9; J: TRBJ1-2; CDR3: CASSLTGPQGNGYTF
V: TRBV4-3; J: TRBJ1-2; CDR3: CASSQETGSWYGYTF
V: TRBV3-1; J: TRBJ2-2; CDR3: CASSPAALRRALMNTGELFF
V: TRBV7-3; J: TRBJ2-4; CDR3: CASSLTPGQGVGNIQYF
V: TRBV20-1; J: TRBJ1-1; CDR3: CSALAIKAFF
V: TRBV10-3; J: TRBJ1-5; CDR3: CAIKDREDQPQHF
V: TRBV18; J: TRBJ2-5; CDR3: CASSPPDRRETQYF
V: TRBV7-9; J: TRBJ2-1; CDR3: CASTAGTHEQFF
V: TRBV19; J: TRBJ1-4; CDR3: CASSIMTGDEKLFF
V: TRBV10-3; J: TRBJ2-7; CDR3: CAISSPGQGGYEQYF
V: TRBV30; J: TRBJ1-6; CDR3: CAWRPPVPPYNSPLHF
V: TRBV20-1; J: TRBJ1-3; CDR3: CSARPSLSENTIYF